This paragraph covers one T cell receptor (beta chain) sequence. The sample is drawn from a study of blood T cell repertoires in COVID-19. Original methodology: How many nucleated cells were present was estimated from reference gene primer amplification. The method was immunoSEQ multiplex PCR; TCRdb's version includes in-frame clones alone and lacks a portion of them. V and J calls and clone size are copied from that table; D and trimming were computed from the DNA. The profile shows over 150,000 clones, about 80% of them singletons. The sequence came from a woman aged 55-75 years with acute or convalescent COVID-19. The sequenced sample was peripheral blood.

CDR3 DNA sequence: TGTGCCTGGATTGACAGGGAATCTTATGGCTACACCTTC. Translating it yields CAWIDRESYGYTF. This chain uses TRBV30 with TRBJ1-2, with 7 nucleotides matching TRBD1. The V segment lost 4 bases and the J segment 5 bases; nucleotides outside the gene matches: 7. Germline values: CDR1 GTSNPN, CDR2 SVGIG (reference sequence). This CDR3 contains 13 residues.